This entry features one TCR beta chain sequence. V was shortened by 3 bases and J by 7 bases, with 7 bases between the two germline ends. The CDR3 length is 13 residues. CDR1 is MNHEY and CDR2 is SMNVEV in the germline V gene (reference sequence). The data were taken from a study of blood T cell repertoires in COVID-19. Background on the study: T cells, B-cell-depleted T cells, or PBMCs supplied cDNA or gDNA.

As processed by the authors: How many nucleated cells were present was estimated from reference gene primer amplification. Sequencing used immunoSEQ multiplex PCR; TCRdb keeps in-frame clones, though not all of them. That table supplies the V and J calls and clone size; D and trimming were determined from the DNA. The sample has about 200,000 clones, 82% seen once. The receptor was derived from a woman aged 60-75 years with acute COVID-19. The chain is built from TRBV27 and TRBJ1-6; D is uncertain. Source material: PBMCs or T cells enriched from blood (not recorded which). DNA for the CDR3: TGTGCCAGCAGTTTCGGAGGGAATTCACCCCTCCACTTT. This gives the protein CASSFGGNSPLHF.